This T cell receptor (beta chain) was identified during a study of blood T cell repertoires in COVID-19. Germline V gene lookup returns CDR1 MDHEN and CDR2 SYDVKM. V was trimmed by 6 bases and J by 1 base, leaving 12 bases between them. CDR3 length: 14 amino acids. As originally analysed: Amplifying reference gene primers gave estimates of nucleated cell counts. Assay used: immunoSEQ multiplex PCR; TCRdb lists only in-frame clones, some missing. V and J calls and clone size are copied from that table; D and trimming were computed from the DNA. The sample yields around 100,000 clones, approximately 84% seen once.

This receptor was identified in an older woman with acute or convalescent COVID-19. Sequencing used peripheral blood. The rearrangement uses TRBV28 and TRBJ1-1, with D perhaps matching TRBD1 (5 bases). The CDR3 DNA follows: TGTGCCAGCAGAACTGGGGGAGGGAACACTGAAGCTTTCTTT. Amino acid sequence: CASRTGGGNTEAFF.